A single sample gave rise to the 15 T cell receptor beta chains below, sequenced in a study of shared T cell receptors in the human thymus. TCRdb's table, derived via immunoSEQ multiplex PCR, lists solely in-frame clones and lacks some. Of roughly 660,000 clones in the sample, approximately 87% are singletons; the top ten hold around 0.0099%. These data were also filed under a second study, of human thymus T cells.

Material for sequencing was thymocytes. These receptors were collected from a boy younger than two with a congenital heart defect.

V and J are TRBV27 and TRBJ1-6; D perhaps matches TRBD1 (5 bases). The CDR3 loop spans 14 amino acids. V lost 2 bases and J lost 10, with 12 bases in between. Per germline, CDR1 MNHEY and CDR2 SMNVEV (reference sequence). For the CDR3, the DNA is TGTGCCAGCAGTTTAATAGGGGTATGGTCACCCCTCCACTTT. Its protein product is CASSLIGVWSPLHF.

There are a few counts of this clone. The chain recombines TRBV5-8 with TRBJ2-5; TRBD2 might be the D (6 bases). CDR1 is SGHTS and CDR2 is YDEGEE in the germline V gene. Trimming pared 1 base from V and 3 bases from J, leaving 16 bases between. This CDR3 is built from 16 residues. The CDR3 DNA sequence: TGTGCCAGCAGCTTGATGCAAAAACGGGGGAAAGAGACCCAGTACTTC. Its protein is CASSLMQKRGKETQYF.

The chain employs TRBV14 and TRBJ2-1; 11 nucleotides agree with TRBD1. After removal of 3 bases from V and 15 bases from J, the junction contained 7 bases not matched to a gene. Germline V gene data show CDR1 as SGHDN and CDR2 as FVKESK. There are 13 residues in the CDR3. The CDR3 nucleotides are TGTGCCAGCAGCCAGAACGGACAGGGGGCCGGGTTCTTC. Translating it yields CASSQNGQGAGFF.

The DNA of the CDR3 is TGCGCCAGCAGTGAGTCGCGAGCTAGCGGGAGCCTTGGGTTATACGAGCAGTACTTC. Translated, it gives CASSESRASGSLGLYEQYF. V usage is TRBV10-1 and J usage is TRBJ2-7; TRBD2 matches at 10 bases. Germline CDR1 reads WNHNN; CDR2 reads SYGVQD (reference sequence). This CDR3 region has 19 residues. The junction had 15 bases not matched to a gene; V was cut back by 0 bases and J by 4 bases.

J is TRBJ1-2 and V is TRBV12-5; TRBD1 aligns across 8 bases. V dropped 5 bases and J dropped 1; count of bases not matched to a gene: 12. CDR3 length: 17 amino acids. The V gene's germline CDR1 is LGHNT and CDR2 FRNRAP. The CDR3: CASGASGGANHNYGYTF. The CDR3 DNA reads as TGTGCTAGTGGTGCTTCAGGGGGCGCGAACCATAACTATGGCTACACCTTC.

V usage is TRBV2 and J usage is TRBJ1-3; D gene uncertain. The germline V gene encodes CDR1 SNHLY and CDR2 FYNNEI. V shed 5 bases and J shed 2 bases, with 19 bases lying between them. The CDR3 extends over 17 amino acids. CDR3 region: CASSRRRAPGTGNTIYF. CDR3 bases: TGTGCCAGCAGTCGACGACGTGCCCCAGGAACTGGAAACACCATATATTTT.

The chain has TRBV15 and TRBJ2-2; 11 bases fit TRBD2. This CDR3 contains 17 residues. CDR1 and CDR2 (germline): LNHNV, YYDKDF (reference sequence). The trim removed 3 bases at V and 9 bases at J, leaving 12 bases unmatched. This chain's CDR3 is CATSRSPTSGSSRELFF. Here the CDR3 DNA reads TGTGCCACCAGCAGGTCACCCACTAGCGGGAGTAGCCGGGAGCTGTTTTTT.

CDR3: CSVEEGPLKGYTF. The CDR3 coding sequence is TGCAGCGTTGAAGAGGGCCCCCTGAAGGGCTACACCTTC. The V gene is TRBV29-1, the J gene TRBJ1-2, with D unresolved. The CDR3 has 13 amino acids. Germline V lookup: CDR1 SQVTM, CDR2 ANQGSEA. The ends were cut back, 0 bases at V and 8 bases at J, with 13 bases in the middle.

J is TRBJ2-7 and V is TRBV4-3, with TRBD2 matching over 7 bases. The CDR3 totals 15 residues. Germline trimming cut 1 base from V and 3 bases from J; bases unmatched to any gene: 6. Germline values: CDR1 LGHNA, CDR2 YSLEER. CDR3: CASSQVSSGLYEQYF. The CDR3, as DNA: TGCGCCAGCAGCCAAGTTTCTAGCGGCCTCTACGAGCAGTACTTC.

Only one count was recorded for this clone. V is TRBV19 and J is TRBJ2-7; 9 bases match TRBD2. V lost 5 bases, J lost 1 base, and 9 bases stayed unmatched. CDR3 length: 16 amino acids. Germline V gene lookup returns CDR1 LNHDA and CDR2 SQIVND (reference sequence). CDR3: CASSPETSGYSYEQYF. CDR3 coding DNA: TGTGCCAGTAGTCCCGAGACTAGCGGTTATTCCTACGAGCAGTACTTC. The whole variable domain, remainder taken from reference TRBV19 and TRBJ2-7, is DGGITQSPKYLFRKEGQNVTLSCEQNLNHDAMYWYRQDPGQGLRLIYYSQIVNDFQKGDIAEGYSVSREKKESFPLTVTSAQKNPTAFYLCASSPETSGYSYEQYFGPGTRLTVT.

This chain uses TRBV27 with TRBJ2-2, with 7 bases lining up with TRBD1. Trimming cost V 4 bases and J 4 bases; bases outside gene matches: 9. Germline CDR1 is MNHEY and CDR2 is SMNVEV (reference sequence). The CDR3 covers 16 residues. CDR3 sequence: CASSWDSLLGTGELFF. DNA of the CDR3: TGTGCCAGCAGTTGGGACAGTTTGTTGGGCACCGGGGAGCTGTTTTTT.

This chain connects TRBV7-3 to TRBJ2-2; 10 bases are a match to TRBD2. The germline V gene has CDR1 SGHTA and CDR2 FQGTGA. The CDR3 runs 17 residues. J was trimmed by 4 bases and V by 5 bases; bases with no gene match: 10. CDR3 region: CASSPRLAGFPTGELFF. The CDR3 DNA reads TGTGCCAGCAGCCCGAGACTAGCGGGCTTCCCCACCGGGGAGCTGTTTTTT.

DNA of the CDR3: TGTGCCAGCAGTTGTTCAGAACGGACTAGCGGGACCTACGAGCAGTACTTC. This gives the protein CASSCSERTSGTYEQYF. The V and J genes are TRBV14 and TRBJ2-7; 12 positions match TRBD2. Germline CDR1 is SGHDN and CDR2 is FVKESK. The trim removed 6 bases at V and 2 bases at J, leaving 11 bases unmatched. There are 17 residues in the CDR3.

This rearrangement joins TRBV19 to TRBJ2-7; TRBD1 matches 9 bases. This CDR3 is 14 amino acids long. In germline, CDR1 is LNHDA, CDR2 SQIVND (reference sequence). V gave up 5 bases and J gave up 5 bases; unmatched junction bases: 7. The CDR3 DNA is TGTGCCAGTAGTGTGGACAGGGGAAGAGACGAGCAGTACTTC. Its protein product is CASSVDRGRDEQYF.

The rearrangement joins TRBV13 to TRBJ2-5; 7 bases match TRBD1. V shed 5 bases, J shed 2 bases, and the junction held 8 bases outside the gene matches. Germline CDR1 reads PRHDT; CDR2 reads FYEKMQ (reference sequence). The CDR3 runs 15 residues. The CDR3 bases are TGTGCCAGCAGCCTCGGACAGGAGTGTCAAGAGACCCAGTACTTC. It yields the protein CASSLGQECQETQYF.